This T cell receptor beta chain was sequenced for a study of T cell repertoires in cytomegalovirus infection. Study results and limitations: Clonotypes of TCR beta that were HLA-C-restricted and CMV-specific dominated the ex vivo response.

V was pared by 7 bases and J by 2 bases, with 12 bases between. The CDR3 is made up of 14 amino acids. The germline CDR1 and CDR2 sequences are SEHNR and FQNEAQ (reference sequence). This clonotype was observed a few times. No antigen is known for it. TCRdb reprocessed the reads via MiXCR and lists one record per CDR3 protein. The sample consists of roughly 990,000 distinct CDR3 sequences, approximately 31% of them appearing once. The sample in question was cultured CD8+ T cells from PBMCs, obtained from culture after CMV antigen stimulation. The V and J genes are TRBV7-9 and TRBJ2-1, with D hard to call. The source of this sequence is a human donor in good health (CMV status not recorded). Some clones in this sample may be carry-over from other donors' samples. CDR3 residues: CASTYPGPYNEQFF. In DNA, the CDR3 is TGTGCCAGCACCTATCCGGGTCCCTACAATGAGCAGTTCTTC.